These 19 T cell receptor beta chains were sequenced from one sample in a study of control samples from healthy donors and cancer patients (dated by TCRdb to the early 2020s). The library was generated by the immunoSEQ multiplex PCR assay. TCRdb obtained this table from immuneACCESS and retained in-frame rearrangements with V and J assigned. These tables miss some clones; where compared with another copy, unresolved V genes account for less than half of the shortfall, and the remainder is unexplained. Across this sample there are 150,000 to 200,000 clones, with roughly 90% seen only once. 12% of the sample is taken by the ten largest. Source material: blood. These receptor sequences come from a man aged 30-40 years in good health.

The CDR3: CASTPQRSGNTIYF. The CDR3 bases are TGTGCCAGCACCCCCCAGAGGTCTGGAAACACCATATATTTT. This chain joins TRBV28 and TRBJ1-3; D unresolved. CDR3 size: 14 residues. V was trimmed by 7 bases and J by 1 base, leaving 11 bases between them. Germline CDR1 and CDR2: MDHEN and SYDVKM.

V usage is TRBV11-1 and J usage is TRBJ2-7; 13 bases match TRBD2. After removal of 2 bases from V and 7 bases from J, the junction contained 8 bases not matched to a gene. Per germline, CDR1 SGHAT and CDR2 FQDESV (reference sequence). This CDR3 contains 16 residues. The CDR3 protein is CASSLQLAGGLGEQYF. The CDR3 DNA is TGTGCCAGCAGCTTACAACTAGCGGGGGGGCTTGGTGAGCAGTACTTC.

This clone appeared a single time. J is TRBJ1-2 and V is TRBV6-2 or TRBV6-3; TRBD1 matches 9 bases. This CDR3 comprises 16 residues. Germline CDR1 MNHEY, CDR2 SVGEGT. V gave up 0 bases and J gave up 4 bases; unmatched junction bases: 6. CDR3 region: CASSYSKTGGSYGYTF. The CDR3 nucleotides read TGTGCCAGCAGTTACTCGAAGACAGGGGGAAGCTATGGCTACACCTTC.

The chain employs TRBV6-6 and TRBJ2-7; D ambiguous. Germline V lookup: CDR1 MNHNY, CDR2 SVGAGI (reference sequence). This CDR3 comprises 13 residues. Trimming removed 7 bases from V and 3 bases from J, with 13 bases in between. CDR3 sequence reads: CASIKSPSYEQYF. The CDR3 DNA is TGTGCCAGCATAAAGAGCCCCAGCTACGAGCAGTACTTC.

This clone was seen a few times. The J gene is TRBJ2-5, the V gene TRBV11-1; D is possibly TRBD2 (5 bases). CDR1 is SGHAT, CDR2 FQDESV, per germline (reference sequence). The CDR3 extends over 14 amino acids. V gave up 4 bases and J gave up 1 base, with 10 bases separating them. The CDR3 bases are TGTGCCAGCAGCTCTTACCGGGGCCAAGAGACCCAGTACTTC. As protein: CASSSYRGQETQYF.

V gene TRBV28 combines with J gene TRBJ2-7; 10 bases map to TRBD2. The V segment lost 3 bases and the J segment 3 bases; nucleotides outside the gene matches: 11. There are 17 residues in the CDR3. CDR1 is MDHEN, CDR2 SYDVKM, per germline. DNA for the CDR3: TGTGCCAGCAGTTTTAGGCTAGCGGGAGTCCTAGACTACGAGCAGTACTTC. It yields the protein CASSFRLAGVLDYEQYF.

The rearrangement links TRBV7-2 to TRBJ2-2; D gene ambiguous. This CDR3 is built from 12 residues. CDR1 is SGHTA and CDR2 is FQGNSA in the germline V gene. V was shortened by 5 bases and J by 5 bases, with 6 bases between the two germline ends. CDR3 loop: CASSLYTGELFF. DNA for the CDR3: TGTGCCAGCAGCCTCTATACCGGGGAGCTGTTTTTT. Combining the CDR3 with reference TRBV7-2 and TRBJ2-2 gives the whole variable domain GAGVSQSPSNKVTEKGKDVELRCDPISGHTALYWYRQSLGQGLEFLIYFQGNSAPDKSGLPSDRFSAERTGGSVSTLTIQRTQQEDSAVYLCASSLYTGELFFGEGSRLTVL.

The J gene is TRBJ1-2, the V gene TRBV6-5, with a possible D match to TRBD1 (6 bases). Per germline, CDR1 MNHEY and CDR2 SVGAGI. The V and J ends lost 4 bases and 9 bases respectively, with 18 bases between them. There are 14 residues in the CDR3. The CDR3 loop reads CASSSSTGGVSYTF. CDR3 DNA: TGTGCCAGCAGTTCCTCGACAGGTGGCGTTAGCTACACCTTC.

This chain uses TRBV5-1 with TRBJ1-2, with D possibly matching TRBD1 (6 bases). Trimming took 3 bases from V and 2 from J, leaving 20 bases between them. Germline CDR1 is SGHRS and CDR2 is YFSETQ. This CDR3 has 17 amino acids. In DNA form, the CDR3 reads TGCGCCAGCAGCTCAATGATACAGGGAGGAAGGAACTATGGCTACACCTTC. Residues: CASSSMIQGGRNYGYTF.

The genes are TRBV19 and TRBJ2-2; tentatively, D is TRBD1 (5 bases). Trimming stripped 3 bases from V and 3 bases from J, with 8 bases between. This CDR3 contains 14 residues. Germline V lookup: CDR1 LNHDA, CDR2 SQIVND (reference sequence). Written as DNA, the CDR3 is TGTGCCAGTAGTATCGTCAGGGACACCGGGGAGCTGTTTTTT. Protein sequence: CASSIVRDTGELFF.

This chain connects TRBV5-1 to TRBJ1-2; no clear D gene. This CDR3 spans 13 amino acids. The germline V gene has CDR1 SGHRS and CDR2 YFSETQ. Trimming stripped 4 bases from V and 8 bases from J, with 15 bases between. This CDR3 is CASSPSFGTGYTF. DNA of the CDR3: TGCGCCAGCAGCCCCTCCTTCGGTACGGGCTACACCTTC.

The rearrangement joins TRBV4-1 to TRBJ1-5, with 9 bases lining up with TRBD1. Per germline, CDR1 MGHRA and CDR2 YSYEKL. The CDR3 covers 15 residues. V trimming: 0 bases; J trimming: 6 bases; junction bases outside the gene matches: 3. This CDR3 reads CASSQDGDRAQPQHF. CDR3 DNA sequence: TGCGCCAGCAGCCAAGATGGGGACAGGGCTCAGCCCCAGCATTTT.

The V gene is TRBV6-2 or TRBV6-3, the J gene TRBJ2-1, with a weak D call TRBD1 (6 bases). V was shortened by 5 bases and J by 7 bases, with 6 bases between the two germline ends. The CDR3 consists of 11 residues. Germline assignment: CDR1 MNHEY and CDR2 SVGEGT. The CDR3 DNA sequence: TGTGCCAGCAGTCAGGGGAATGAGCAGTTCTTC. It translates to CASSQGNEQFF.

V usage is TRBV5-4 and J usage is TRBJ1-2; unclear D gene. Trimming removed 1 base at V and 1 base at J, with 11 bases between. The germline V gene encodes CDR1 SGHNT and CDR2 YYREEE (reference sequence). The CDR3 contains 15 residues. In DNA form, the CDR3 reads TGTGCCAGCAGCTTGAGTCCGGGGAATAACTATGGCTACACCTTC. Translated, it gives CASSLSPGNNYGYTF.

This clone is a singleton in its sample. V is TRBV25-1 and J is TRBJ2-2; 12 bases fit TRBD2. This CDR3 contains 15 residues. Germline V gene data show CDR1 as MGHDK and CDR2 as SYGVNS. The V gene end was trimmed by 4 bases and the J gene end by 5 bases; junction bases not matched to a gene: 2. CDR3 DNA: TGTGCCAGCAGTGTAACTAGCGGGAGGACCGGGGAGCTGTTTTTT. Translating gives CASSVTSGRTGELFF.

This clone showed up just once. The chain combines TRBV15 with TRBJ1-1; 8 bases agree with TRBD1. Germline loops: CDR1 LNHNV, CDR2 YYDKDF (reference sequence). V was clipped by 8 bases and J by 0 bases; unmatched bases: 2. The CDR3 has 13 residues. The CDR3 loop is CATRQGLNTEAFF. CDR3 sequence (DNA): TGTGCCACCCGACAGGGGCTGAACACTGAAGCTTTCTTT.

The rearrangement links TRBV29-1 to TRBJ2-1; 8 bases are shared with TRBD2. V gave up 5 bases and J gave up 4 bases; unmatched junction bases: 13. The germline CDR1 and CDR2 sequences are SQVTM and ANQGSEA. This CDR3 is built from 16 residues. The chain's CDR3 is CSVSNSRTSSYNEQFF. In nucleotides, the CDR3 is TGCAGCGTTAGTAATTCTCGGACTAGCAGTTACAATGAGCAGTTCTTC.

The rearrangement uses TRBV7-2 and TRBJ1-4, with D uncertain. The germline CDR1 and CDR2 sequences are SGHTA and FQGNSA. The CDR3 loop spans 11 amino acids. The V gene lost 2 bases and the J gene lost 12 bases, with 7 bases spanning the gap. CDR3 sequence reads: CASSLSEQLFF. As DNA, the CDR3 is TGTGCCAGCAGCTTATCAGAACAACTGTTTTTT.

This clone was counted once. The chain has TRBV19 and TRBJ1-3, with D unresolved. Between the trimmed V and J ends, which lost 3 bases and 3 bases, there was a span of 6 bases. The CDR3 length is 13 residues. Germline values: CDR1 LNHDA, CDR2 SQIVND (reference sequence). The CDR3 region has the DNA TGTGCCAGTAGTATGGCTGGTGGAAACACCATATATTTT. Translating gives CASSMAGGNTIYF. Filled out from reference TRBV19 and TRBJ1-3, the complete variable domain reads DGGITQSPKYLFRKEGQNVTLSCEQNLNHDAMYWYRQDPGQGLRLIYYSQIVNDFQKGDIAEGYSVSREKKESFPLTVTSAQKNPTAFYLCASSMAGGNTIYFGEGSWLTVV.